A selection of T cell receptor beta chains follows, all from one sample in a study of T cells in placental villitis. Assay: immunoSEQ multiplex PCR; the TCRdb copy retains only in-frame clones and omits some. The sample lists roughly 3,000 clones, approximately 70% occurring once. The specimen was placental tissue containing maternal and fetal cells. These receptors were taken from a human patient with infectious villitis; the placental T cells may come from both mother and fetus. The CDR3 runs from the conserved cysteine through the conserved F or W. The D gene is left open where the match is weak. Some rows have no size entry. The others give once, few or many, or a class for an expanded clone.

V,J,size,D,CDR3,DNA
TRBV5-4,TRBJ2-5,.,TRBD2,CASSLLAGVEETQYF,TGTGCCAGCAGCTTACTAGCGGGAGTGGAAGAGACCCAGTACTTC
TRBV5-1,TRBJ2-1,.,.,CASSLESSYNEQFF,TGCGCCAGCAGCTTGGAGAGCTCCTACAATGAGCAGTTCTTC
TRBV18,TRBJ1-5,.,.,CASSQGHLSNQPQHF,TGTGCCAGCTCACAGGGACACCTTAGCAATCAGCCCCAGCATTTT
TRBV19,TRBJ1-1,.,TRBD1,CASTQTGANTEAFF,TGTGCCAGTACCCAGACAGGGGCGAACACTGAAGCTTTCTTT
TRBV30,TRBJ1-3,.,.,CAWSVGVSGNTIYF,TGTGCCTGGAGTGTGGGGGTCTCTGGAAACACCATATATTTT
TRBV6-5,TRBJ2-1,.,TRBD2,CASSRLAGANEQFF,TGTGCCAGCAGCCGACTAGCGGGAGCCAATGAGCAGTTCTTC
TRBV4-1,TRBJ1-5,once,.,CASSQDNQPQHF,TGCGCCAGCAGCCAAGACAATCAGCCCCAGCATTTT
TRBV28,TRBJ2-3,.,.,CAGSGAASTDTQYF,TGTGCCGGTTCGGGGGCCGCTAGCACAGATACGCAGTATTTT
TRBV27,TRBJ1-2,.,.,CASSFRTASMGYGYTF,TGTGCCAGCAGTTTTCGGACAGCAAGTATGGGCTATGGCTACACCTTC
TRBV6-5,TRBJ1-6,.,TRBD1,CASIPGQGYNSPLHF,TGTGCCAGCATACCGGGACAGGGGTATAATTCACCCCTCCACTTT
TRBV19,TRBJ2-5,.,TRBD2,CATHSGGARETQYF,TGTGCCACCCATAGCGGGGGGGCGCGGGAGACCCAGTACTTC
TRBV6-5,TRBJ2-1,.,.,CASSHGQGRFF,TGTGCCAGCAGTCACGGGCAGGGGCGGTTCTTC
TRBV7-9,TRBJ2-4,.,.,CASSLASRGGTKNIQYF,TGTGCCAGCAGCTTAGCGAGTCGAGGGGGAACCAAAAACATTCAGTACTTC
TRBV6-5,TRBJ1-2,.,.,CASSFRATNYGYTF,TGTGCCAGCAGTTTCAGGGCCACTAACTATGGCTACACCTTC
TRBV5-5,TRBJ2-7,.,.,CASSPGTGGYEQYF,TGTGCCAGCAGCCCCGGGACCGGCGGTTACGAGCAGTACTTC
TRBV11-2,TRBJ2-1,.,.,CASKQVQDEQFF,TGTGCCAGCAAGCAAGTACAAGATGAGCAGTTCTTC
TRBV6-5,TRBJ1-6,.,TRBD1,CASSSGQGNSPLHF,TGTGCCAGCAGTTCGGGACAGGGGAATTCACCCCTCCACTTT
TRBV4-1,TRBJ1-5,.,.,CASSQDWVNQPQHF,TGCGCCAGCAGCCAAGATTGGGTTAATCAGCCCCAGCATTTT
TRBV15,TRBJ2-7,.,.,CATRGSGRNSYEQYF,TGTGCCACCCGTGGGTCGGGACGAAACTCCTACGAGCAGTACTTC
TRBV3-1/TRBV3-2,TRBJ1-1,large,.,CASSREGGGAEAFF,TGTGCCAGCAGCCGAGAGGGGGGGGGCGCTGAAGCTTTCTTT
TRBV4-1,TRBJ2-3,.,.,CASSQESRGGEDTQYF,TGCGCTAGCAGCCAAGAATCCAGGGGGGGCGAAGATACGCAGTATTTT
TRBV6-5,TRBJ1-1,.,.,CASSLRGGTEAFF,TGTGCCAGCAGCCTTAGGGGGGGCACTGAAGCTTTCTTT
TRBV5-5,TRBJ1-3,.,.,CASSPWGDGNTIYF,TGTGCCAGCAGCCCTTGGGGGGACGGAAACACCATATATTTT
TRBV19,TRBJ2-5,.,.,CASRRRLMYQETQYF,TGTGCCAGTCGAAGGAGACTAATGTACCAAGAGACCCAGTACTTC
TRBV15,TRBJ1-1,once,TRBD1,CATRPLGDRGLGTEAFF,TGTGCCACCAGACCGCTCGGGGACAGGGGTTTGGGGACTGAAGCTTTCTTT
TRBV18,TRBJ2-2,.,.,CASSLVLGGPGELFF,TGTGCCAGCTCACTCGTCCTTGGGGGTCCCGGGGAGCTGTTTTTT
TRBV6-2/TRBV6-3,TRBJ2-7,.,.,CASSYFYEQYF,TGTGCCAGCAGTTACTTCTACGAGCAGTACTTC
TRBV18,TRBJ1-2,once,TRBD1,CASSPSRDRGFSGNYGYTF,TGTGCCAGCTCACCATCAAGGGACAGGGGGTTTTCTGGTAACTATGGCTACACCTTC
TRBV10-3,TRBJ1-6,.,.,CAISEGQGGSSPLHF,TGTGCCATCAGTGAAGGGCAGGGAGGAAGTTCACCCCTCCACTTT
TRBV27,TRBJ1-5,.,.,CASSSAFDGSAPQHF,TGTGCCAGCAGTTCCGCCTTTGATGGGTCAGCGCCCCAGCATTTT
TRBV27,TRBJ1-6,.,.,CASSLWGQYNSPLHF,TGTGCCAGCAGTTTATGGGGACAATATAATTCACCCCTCCACTTT
TRBV19,TRBJ1-4,.,.,CASSPQVAAQVAEKLFF,TGTGCCAGTAGTCCCCAGGTGGCAGCTCAAGTAGCCGAAAAACTGTTTTTT
TRBV29-1,TRBJ2-7,.,.,CSVAAAGSYEQYF,TGCAGCGTTGCAGCGGCAGGATCCTACGAGCAGTACTTC
TRBV30,TRBJ1-1,.,.,CAWSWSGSTEAFF,TGTGCCTGGAGTTGGAGTGGGAGCACTGAAGCTTTCTTT
TRBV12-3/TRBV12-4,TRBJ1-2,.,TRBD1,CASSLQGDYGYTF,TGTGCCAGCAGTTTACAGGGGGACTATGGCTACACCTTC
TRBV6-2/TRBV6-3,TRBJ1-3,few,.,CASSHRHSGNTIYF,TGTGCCAGCAGTCACCGACACTCTGGAAACACCATATATTTT
TRBV29-1,TRBJ1-4,.,TRBD1,CSADRGNEKLFF,TGCAGCGCAGACAGGGGGAATGAAAAACTGTTTTTT
TRBV9,TRBJ1-1,.,.,CASSFSSAMNTEAFF,TGTGCCAGCAGCTTCTCGAGTGCAATGAACACTGAAGCTTTCTTT
TRBV29-1,TRBJ1-1,.,.,CSVLRANTEAFF,TGCAGCGTTTTAAGGGCGAACACTGAAGCTTTCTTT
TRBV5-1,TRBJ2-6,.,.,CASRATSGANVLTF,TGCGCCAGCAGAGCGACCTCTGGGGCCAACGTCCTGACTTTC
TRBV12-3/TRBV12-4,TRBJ1-2,.,.,CASSLGNYGYIF,TGTGCCAGCAGTTTAGGGAACTATGGCTACATTTTC
TRBV19,TRBJ1-4,few,.,CASNKPRSEKLFF,TGTGCCAGTAACAAGCCCCGGAGTGAAAAACTGTTTTTT
TRBV2,TRBJ1-2,.,.,CASSSQGSNYGYTF,TGTGCCAGCAGTTCGCAGGGGTCGAACTATGGCTACACCTTC
TRBV7-9,TRBJ1-5,.,.,CASSPSQFNQPQHF,TGTGCCAGCAGCCCCAGTCAGTTCAATCAGCCCCAGCATTTT
TRBV7-8,TRBJ2-4,.,.,CASSLSLVPSEGIQYF,TGTGCCAGCAGCTTATCACTAGTCCCCTCCGAAGGCATTCAGTACTTC
TRBV27,TRBJ1-2,.,.,CASSVGGVAYGYTF,TGTGCCAGCAGTGTAGGGGGGGTCGCCTATGGCTACACCTTC
TRBV7-3,TRBJ1-6,.,.,CASSLGGLGSPLHF,TGTGCCAGCAGCTTAGGAGGGTTAGGTTCACCCCTCCACTTT
TRBV29-1,TRBJ1-2,few,.,CSVDSYGYTF,TGCAGCGTCGACAGCTATGGCTACACCTTC
TRBV19,TRBJ1-1,.,.,CASTYPEEARGNTEAFF,TGTGCCAGTACCTACCCCGAAGAGGCCCGAGGGAACACTGAAGCTTTCTTT
TRBV2,TRBJ2-3,.,TRBD2,CASFNLAGSTDTQYF,TGTGCCAGCTTTAACCTAGCGGGGAGCACAGATACGCAGTATTTT
TRBV18,TRBJ1-2,.,.,CASSSPLRGYTF,TGTGCCAGCTCATCTCCCCTAAGGGGCTACACCTTC
TRBV6-5,TRBJ1-2,few,.,CASSYSRQPRGYTF,TGTGCCAGCAGTTACTCCCGACAGCCTCGGGGCTACACCTTC
TRBV3-1/TRBV3-2,TRBJ2-5,once,.,CASSQGAPTVETQYF,TGTGCCAGCAGCCAAGGTGCACCAACTGTTGAGACCCAGTACTTC
TRBV10-2,TRBJ2-7,.,TRBD2,CASRFWVGAGLADTYEQYF,TGCGCCAGCAGGTTTTGGGTCGGGGCCGGACTAGCGGATACCTACGAGCAGTACTTC
TRBV7-6,TRBJ1-3,.,.,CASSSVSGNTIYF,TGTGCCAGCAGCTCAGTATCTGGAAACACCATATATTTT
TRBV7-3,TRBJ1-1,.,.,CASSPGTLNTEAFF,TGTGCCAGCAGCCCTGGGACGTTGAACACTGAAGCTTTCTTT
TRBV19,TRBJ1-2,once,.,CASSIRQAANYGYTF,TGTGCCAGTAGTATCAGACAGGCAGCTAACTATGGCTACACCTTC